This T cell receptor beta chain was identified during a study of blood T cell repertoires in COVID-19. Data came from immunoSEQ multiplex PCR; TCRdb stores just in-frame clones and leaves some out. The table lists about 480,000 clones, roughly 90% of them singletons, with over 1.5% in the top ten. In terms of age and location, participants ranged from about 18 to 95 years and lived in about two dozen US areas. Grouping used clinical history reported by participants in a survey and questionnaire. The receptor comes from a middle-aged woman who had recovered from COVID-19. Specimen: PBMCs or T cells enriched from blood (not recorded which).

The CDR3 DNA is TGTGCCAGCAGCGATTACCGGGGAGAAGCTTTCTTT. Encoded protein: CASSDYRGEAFF. The V and J genes are TRBV6-5 and TRBJ1-1; D is ambiguous. Germline V CDR1 and CDR2: MNHEY, SVGAGI. Trimming pared 6 bases from V and 8 bases from J, leaving 13 bases between. This CDR3 is built from 12 residues.